This TCR beta chain was captured by sequencing in a study of blood T cell repertoires in COVID-19. Study overall: Collection of acute and convalescent COVID-19 samples took place in the United States, Italy and Spain.

Clones were sequenced by immunoSEQ multiplex PCR, and TCRdb holds only the in-frame ones, with some missing. This sample carries approximately 160,000 clones, around 84% of them seen once, and the ten largest clones take approximately 8%. CDR1 and CDR2 (germline): SQVTM, ANQGSEA. Trimming pared 2 bases from V and 11 bases from J, leaving 15 bases between. CDR3 length: 13 residues. This clone showed up just a few times. Ages ranged from about 18 to 89 years, with residence in 24 US areas. Donors in Cohort 3 counted as recovered after two negative PCRs, clearance, or symptom resolution. The sample consisted of PBMCs or T cells enriched from blood (not recorded which). This sequence joins TRBV29-1 and TRBJ1-4; maybe TRBD1 (6 bases). This clonotype originated in a woman aged 45-65 years who had recovered from COVID-19. The CDR3 sequence: CSVEQTDRGKLFF. CDR3 DNA: TGCAGCGTTGAACAAACGGACAGAGGGAAACTGTTTTTT.